This T cell receptor beta chain came from a study of blood T cells in healthy people across ages. Then a second PCR, running roughly 7 to 11 cycles, was carried out with a sample-barcoded 5' primer and a J-beta primer mix. One entry per CDR3 protein results from TCRdb running MiXCR on the 5' RACE reads. The repertoire holds 2 million or so distinct CDR3 sequences, with around half as singletons. This clonotype was picked up many times. V shed 5 bases and J shed 0 bases, with 8 bases lying between them. There are 13 residues in the CDR3. The germline CDR1 and CDR2 sequences are SGHAT and FQNNGV. The TCR comes from a woman aged 40 to 50 in good health. This rearrangement joins TRBV11-2 to TRBJ2-7; tentative D call: TRBD1 (5 bases). Sequenced input: blood. The CDR3 bases are TGTGCCAGCAGCCCGACAGACTCCTACGAGCAGTACTTC. Its protein is CASSPTDSYEQYF.